This TCR beta chain was sequenced in a study of cytomegalovirus exposure and HLA in healthy donors (dated by TCRdb to between 2016 and 2019). Study-level background: An earlier analysis of approximately 600 of the donors reported more than 250 Gb of sequence data and around 120 million unique TCR beta sequences from 150 million to 200 million T cells. Rather than using new phenotypic data, the later analysis identified candidate immune exposures from TCR beta sequences and from how often those sequences occurred across donors. In a later genetic analysis, genome-wide SNP genotypes for about three fifths of the roughly 670 donors were used, and that subset was treated as a discovery cohort. The genetic ancestry cluster associated with self-reported Caucasian donors included approximately 85% of the 300 to 400 genotyped donors. Because of strong linkage in the cohort, roughly five DR-DQ haplotypes were treated as single units for association and clustering. High-throughput TCR immunosequencing, statistical association of individual TCRs with disease status, and machine learning were combined to predict cytomegalovirus infection status. Donor age, sex, ethnicity and CMV serostatus were compiled together with the repertoire data. Typing coverage differed by locus: A, B, C, DRB1 and DQB1 were typed in roughly 629-630 donors, DQA1 in about 560, DPA1 in some 610, and DPB1 in 472. An early release that covered about 600 HLA-typed donors contained around 300 gigabases of sequencing data and around 80 million unique TCR sequences. Among 300 to 500 genotyped donors of the cohort, an average of around 220,000 unique TCR beta nucleotide sequences was sequenced per donor, of which 15% to 20% were non-productive. Every discovery cohort repertoire had been produced on one sequencing platform. To study patterns of TCR occurrence, a later analysis re-analyzed previously published TCR beta repertoires from just over 650 donors and added high-resolution HLA genotyping. The aim of the study was to test whether cataloging public T cell receptors could identify signatures of past pathogen exposure. The T cell repertoires of around 730 subjects were profiled by immunosequencing and related to cytomegalovirus serostatus. In addition to the first cohort of several hundred subjects, a separate validation cohort of 130 or so different subjects was used. Class I and class II HLA loci were covered by the typing at four-digit resolution. An earlier analysis of 587 of the donors used high-throughput TCR beta sequencing to judge whether each TCR beta V gene segment behaved as functional or pseudogenic. Summary of the overall study and its limitations: In a later analysis, HLA-associated TCR beta chains showed more clonal expansion and lower generation probabilities than non-associated chains that were equally common. In the study, around 160 TCR beta chains were listed as associated with cytomegalovirus. Most CMV-associated TCR beta chains appeared to be HLA-restricted in a later analysis, and the HLA associations seemed to be driven largely by CMV exposure. Broadly in line with IMGT annotations, most TCR beta V segments showed up in productive rearrangements about 87% or about 30% of the time in an earlier analysis of 587 of the donors. A cluster of highly shared sequence variants was judged likely to represent a technical artifact of the sequencing pipeline. V-gene and J-gene trimming of TCR beta chains was associated with a missense DCLRE1C variant in a later genetic analysis, and the association was replicated in an independent cohort. A later analysis found that TCR association rates varied across HLA loci, with DRB1 alleles showing the most associated TCRs and HLA-C alleles the fewest. Some 15 rarely observed V segments, including chromosome 9 orphons, were excluded from the earlier analysis of almost 600 of the donors because counts were too low. While some public TCRs were present in many individuals, most TCR sequences turned up only very rarely across donors. In a later genetic analysis, fewer N-insertions in productive TCRs were reported among donors in an Asian-associated ancestry cluster than the approximately 710-donor mean. Sequencing depth was assumed to be roughly uniform across donors in the presence/absence analyses, though that assumption may not hold. Several of the top co-occurrence clusters appeared to be linked to parvovirus B19, influenza, CMV and Epstein-Barr virus, according to a later analysis. This cohort had only TCR beta chains sequenced, and the lack of alpha or paired-chain data limited which features could be detected. Because the 87-base-pair reads could not distinguish some IMGT-functional V segments, including TRBV6-2 and TRBV6-3, those segments were excluded. At a false discovery rate of 0.05, a later analysis linked 15,000 to 20,000 TCR beta sequences to specific HLA alleles. In vitro tests confirmed that three of the cytomegalovirus-associated TCR beta chains recognize cytomegalovirus antigens. Because HLA typing was missing for some donors at each locus, association tests included only the typed subset. According to the authors, the approach could potentially be generalized to other disease states and immunological phenotypes. Cytomegalovirus status was reported to be diagnosed by the classifier with high specificity and sensitivity in both the original and validation cohorts. For the cohort, immune exposure information was limited to CMV serostatus. A further reported finding was that TCR beta sequences accurately predicted the HLA-A and HLA-B alleles for most subjects in the first cohort. Correlated functional status among segregating V segments might be attributable to linkage disequilibrium, but an unknown experimental factor could not be ruled out. When HLA alleles, especially DR and DQ, strongly co-occurred, attributing TCR associations to individual alleles was difficult.

This clone has more than one count but fewer than ten. The antigen it recognizes is unknown. Base qualities are missing; no much larger clone stands one base away. Spanning cysteine to phenylalanine, the CDR3 consists of 17 amino acids. Only the CDR3 DNA is retained, 51 bases long and in frame from the first base. V has 2 bases trimmed and J has 7 bases trimmed; junction bases matching no gene number 14. In the germline V gene (reference sequence), CDR1 corresponds to WNHNN and CDR2 to SYGVQD. The cohort comprised around 700 healthy bone marrow donors. At the time of sampling, all cohort members were nominally healthy, though unrecorded immune exposures were likely present. The donor tested CMV seronegative and was one of the 352 seronegative cohort members. Each donor provided a peripheral blood sample, and peripheral blood mononuclear cells were used for TCR beta sequencing. Genomic DNA extraction from the blood cell samples was performed with the Qiagen DNeasy Blood Extraction Kit.

The library was made by the immunoSEQ multiplex PCR assay. For the multiplex PCR, a mixture combining 60 forward primers for TCR Vbeta segments and 13 reverse primers for TCR Jbeta segments was used. The CDR3 region of rearranged TCR beta genes was amplified from genomic DNA by a multiplex PCR assay. The amplified TCR beta libraries were sequenced on the Illumina HiSeq System as 87-base-pair reads. Per the source publication's procedure: Across the 500 to 850 repertoires, a later analysis counted roughly 77 million unique TCR beta chains, some 11 million of which were shared by at least two donors. To remove PCR and sequencing errors, raw reads were error-corrected and collapsed into unique sequences using a nearest-neighbor algorithm that merged closely related sequences. Alignment of CDR3 sequences to IMGT reference sequences was used to assign V, D and J gene segments. For a sequence to be retained, a match of at least six nucleotides was required to both a V gene segment and a J gene segment. A rearrangement was called productive if the CDR3 had no stop codons and remained in frame with V and J, and every other rearrangement was called non-productive. Following IMGT convention, CDR3 was defined as the stretch from the second conserved V-encoded cysteine up to the conserved J-encoded phenylalanine. The earlier analysis of about 570 of the donors excluded any sequence lacking an unambiguous match to a single V gene segment. In an earlier analysis of roughly 600 of the donors, a V segment was called functional when productive rearrangements were above 56.7%, and segregating when the standard deviation between donors exceeded 5%. A statistical classification framework was built to diagnose cytomegalovirus status from the catalog of TCR beta chain sequences. V and J gene assignment, in a later analysis, came from comparing TCR nucleotide sequences with IMGT/GENE-DB human TR gene sequences. The TCRdist pipeline was used in a later analysis to assign CDR3 sequences and most-parsimonious VDJ recombination scenarios. In a later analysis, every TCR beta chain was defined by the combination of its CDR3 amino acid sequence and its V-gene family, and reads without a unique V-gene family were dropped. A later analysis removed 550 to 650 highly shared, low-generation-probability nucleotide sequences to deal with suspected cross-contamination and a sequencing artifact. A later analysis calculated a clonal expansion index for each public chain from normalized within-repertoire ranks of inferred template counts. In a later analysis, generation probabilities were computed using a VDJ recombination model fitted to out-of-frame rearrangements, and the results were checked against IGoR. In a later analysis, TCR-TCR, TCR-HLA and TCR-CMV co-occurrence was scored with hypergeometric tests, and a repertoire-size bias correction was applied to TCR pairs. In a later analysis, false discovery rates were estimated by permuting HLA or CMV assignments 20 times. In a later analysis, co-occurring TCRs were grouped using DBSCAN, and TCRdist sequence similarity was added for clustering within HLA-allele-positive subsets. For co-occurrence clustering, repertoires with fewer than 30,000 or more than 120,000 public chains were excluded, along with roughly 5 repertoires with anomalous nucleotide sharing. The table was pulled from immuneACCESS by TCRdb, which kept in-frame rearrangements only. Such tables lose some clones; where checked, under half of the loss comes from unresolved V genes, and the rest has no known cause. D and trimming come from the DNA, and the V and J calls and clone size come from that table. The sample profile shows about 98,000 clones; roughly three quarters of them were found once. Together, the top ten hold less than 1.5% of the sample.

The specimen was PBMCs. The sequence is built from TRBV10-1 and TRBJ2-7, with 10 bases aligning to TRBD2. This receptor was taken from a middle-aged man in good health and CMV-seronegative. The CDR3: CASSEDSGGHLLREQYF. The DNA sequence is given as TGCGCCAGCAGTGAGGATAGCGGGGGGCACCTCCTTAGAGAGCAGTACTTC.